This TCR beta chain originates from a study of siplizumab effects on memory and regulatory T cells. The study's findings and limits: No more than a minor fraction of alloreactive clones could be traced back to unstimulated subsets. Reactions containing siplizumab showed mappable alloreactive CD4+ clones averaging about 70% Treg-derived, versus about 27% in controls.

As regards this clone: Its antigen remains unidentified.

Trimming took off 5 bases at V and 3 bases at J, with 21 bases between the two ends. The CDR3 loop spans 17 amino acids. CDR1 and CDR2 from the germline V gene are MDHEN and SYDVKM. Repertoires were generated with immunoSEQ multiplex PCR, while TCRdb's copy carries only in-frame clones and drops some. Among 100,000 or so clones listed, about 91% were seen once. V gene TRBV28 combines with J gene TRBJ2-3; TRBD2 is a possible D gene (5 bases). The source is a human donor in good health. Some clones in this sample may be carry-over from other donors' samples. Sequenced: CD4+ T cells sorted from blood. The CDR3 DNA reads as TGTGCCAGCAGTGCACCTCTGACCATTGAGGGAACAGATACGCAGTATTTT. This translates into CASSAPLTIEGTDTQYF. The full variable domain, completed using reference TRBV28 and TRBJ2-3, is DVKVTQSSRYLVKRTGEKVFLECVQDMDHENMFWYRQDPGLGLRLIYFSYDVKMKEKGDIPEGYSVSREKKERFSLILESASTNQTSMYLCASSAPLTIEGTDTQYFGPGTRLTVL.